The 31 T cell receptor beta chains below all came from one sample that was sequenced in a study of OX40 agonist ivuxolimab in advanced cancers. Produced via immunoSEQ multiplex PCR; TCRdb's table is partial and in-frame only. The data show approximately 78,000 clones, with 88% seen just once and about 1% held by the top ten. Sequencing was performed on CD4+ or CD8+ T cells sorted from blood, taken in a trial of the OX40 agonist ivuxolimab. Every receptor here comes from an adult with an advanced solid tumor such as melanoma, head and neck, liver or kidney cancer.

The chain uses TRBV9 and TRBJ2-2; TRBD2 agrees at 8 bases. Germline V gives CDR1 SGDLS, CDR2 YYNGEE. This CDR3 has 15 residues. Trimming at V came to 0 bases and at J to 5 bases, leaving 3 bases not matched to a gene. The CDR3 coding sequence is TGTGCCAGCAGCGTAGTTAGCGGGGTGACCGGGGAGCTGTTTTTT. The encoded protein is CASSVVSGVTGELFF.

The rearrangement joins TRBV5-1 to TRBJ2-3; the match to TRBD2 covers 7 bases. The CDR3 consists of 15 residues. Unmatched junction bases numbered 7, after V lost 4 bases and J lost 2 bases. In germline, CDR1 is SGHRS, CDR2 YFSETQ. DNA of the CDR3: TGCGCCAGCAGCCCGACTAGCTTACCCACAGATACGCAGTATTTT. This codes for CASSPTSLPTDTQYF.

This clone occurred a few times. V gene TRBV9 combines with J gene TRBJ1-3; D is ambiguous. Germline assignment: CDR1 SGDLS and CDR2 YYNGEE. The CDR3 extends over 14 amino acids. Trimming stripped 4 bases from V and 0 bases from J, with 8 bases between. In DNA, the CDR3 is TGTGCCAGCAGCTCTGGGGTCTCTGGAAACACCATATATTTT. Protein sequence: CASSSGVSGNTIYF.

This clone was observed a single time. This chain connects TRBV2 to TRBJ2-7; 10 bases are shared with TRBD2. Per the germline V gene, CDR1 is SNHLY and CDR2 is FYNNEI. Unmatched junction bases numbered 6, after V lost 8 bases and J lost 2 bases. The CDR3 loop spans 14 amino acids. The CDR3 is CASLRLAGTYEQYF. In nucleotides, the CDR3 is TGTGCCAGCCTCAGACTAGCGGGTACCTACGAGCAGTACTTC.

The chain combines TRBV21-1 with TRBJ2-1; TRBD2 reflects the table's D call only, with no check against the DNA. TRBV21-1 counts as a pseudogene. The CDR3 has 14 residues. For the CDR3, the DNA is TGTGCCAGCAGCAAACTAGCGGGGTGTGCTGAGCAGTTCTTC. It translates to CASSKLAGCAEQFF.

This clone appeared once. V is TRBV4-1 and J is TRBJ2-2, with D hard to call. The CDR3 is 15 residues long. Germline CDR1 MGHRA, CDR2 YSYEKL. The V and J ends lost 1 base and 3 bases respectively, with 9 bases between them. CDR3 loop: CASSQGAGYTGELFF. The CDR3 region has the DNA TGCGCCAGCAGCCAAGGGGCAGGCTACACCGGGGAGCTGTTTTTT.

This chain joins TRBV5-1 and TRBJ1-3; TRBD1 agrees at 8 bases. CDR1 is SGHRS and CDR2 is YFSETQ in the germline V gene. V lost 1 base to trimming and J lost 2 bases; unmatched junction nucleotides: 2. This CDR3 contains 15 residues. The CDR3 DNA is TGCGCCAGCAGCTTGCAGGGGGCGACTGGAAACACCATATATTTT. Protein: CASSLQGATGNTIYF.

The chain recombines TRBV10-2 with TRBJ2-1, with 8 bases lining up with TRBD2. The ends lost 5 bases at V and 3 bases at J; junction bases unmatched: 6. The germline CDR1 and CDR2 sequences are WSHSY and SAAADI. This CDR3 spans 15 amino acids. Written as DNA, the CDR3 is TGCGCCAGCAGTCCAAGCGGGGGATTCTACAATGAGCAGTTCTTC. Its translation is CASSPSGGFYNEQFF.

The CDR3 sequence: CASSGGFAEAFF. The CDR3 DNA is TGTGCCAGCAGTGGGGGATTCGCTGAAGCTTTCTTT. The chain carries TRBV6-1 and TRBJ1-1; D gene uncertain. The length of the CDR3 is 12 residues. Trimming took 4 bases from V and 6 from J, leaving 9 bases between them. Germline CDR1 MNHNS, CDR2 SASEGT.

CDR3 in amino acids: CASSPTSPRGRIEAFF. The CDR3 DNA is TGCGCCAGCAGCCCCACCTCACCCAGGGGCCGAATTGAAGCTTTCTTT. J is TRBJ1-1 and V is TRBV5-1, with TRBD1 as a possible D gene (6 bases). The length of the CDR3 is 16 residues. The V gene's germline CDR1 is SGHRS and CDR2 YFSETQ. The germline V and J ends were trimmed by 4 bases and 7 bases, with 23 bases remaining between them.

This chain links TRBV7-3 with TRBJ2-3; TRBD1 aligns across 7 bases. CDR3 length equals 14 residues. V gave up 5 bases and J gave up 3 bases; unmatched junction bases: 5. Germline values: CDR1 SGHTA, CDR2 FQGTGA. CDR3 nucleotides: TGTGCCAGCAGCAGACAGGGCTCGACAGATACGCAGTATTTT. This codes for CASSRQGSTDTQYF.

The chain links TRBV7-2 to TRBJ2-7; D is perhaps TRBD1 or TRBD2 (6 bases each). CDR1 is SGHTA and CDR2 is FQGNSA in the germline V gene. The germline V and J ends were trimmed by 5 bases and 2 bases, with 19 bases remaining between them. This CDR3 is 16 amino acids long. DNA for the CDR3: TGTGCCAGCAGCCCCCGCGAGGGGGGCAGCGCCTACGAGCAGTACTTC. Its translation: CASSPREGGSAYEQYF.

This clone was seen a single time. This chain links TRBV18 with TRBJ2-2, with a tentative D call TRBD1 (6 bases). The CDR3 covers 13 residues. V gave up 6 bases and J gave up 6 bases, with 11 bases separating them. CDR1 is KGHSH, CDR2 LQKENI, per germline. Written as DNA, the CDR3 is TGTGCCAGCTCCCCCCACAGGGCCGGGGAGCTGTTTTTT. The encoded protein is CASSPHRAGELFF.

The chain is built from TRBV28 and TRBJ1-3, with TRBD1 as a possible D gene (6 bases). In germline, CDR1 is MDHEN, CDR2 SYDVKM. Trimming pared 5 bases from V and 1 base from J, leaving 9 bases between. The CDR3 loop spans 14 amino acids. The CDR3, as DNA: TGTGCCAGCAGTCTACAGGGTTCTGGAAACACCATATATTTT. The encoded protein is CASSLQGSGNTIYF. Variable domain in full (rest from reference TRBV28 and TRBJ1-3): DVKVTQSSRYLVKRTGEKVFLECVQDMDHENMFWYRQDPGLGLRLIYFSYDVKMKEKGDIPEGYSVSREKKERFSLILESASTNQTSMYLCASSLQGSGNTIYFGEGSWLTVV.

J is TRBJ1-4 and V is TRBV28; the D gene is possibly TRBD1 (5 bases). Trimming stripped 5 bases from V and 10 bases from J, with 20 bases between. The CDR3 is 15 residues long. CDR1 MDHEN and CDR2 SYDVKM come from the germline V gene. This CDR3 is CASSPPSQGRGKLFF. CDR3 bases: TGTGCCAGCAGTCCCCCTTCGCAGGGACGAGGAAAACTGTTTTTT.

This clone was seen more than once but under ten times. V is TRBV6-6 and J is TRBJ2-7, with D perhaps TRBD1 (6 bases). This CDR3 has 13 amino acids. V lost 6 bases and J 3 bases, leaving 12 bases between the germline ends. CDR1 and CDR2 from the germline V gene are MNHNY and SVGAGI (reference sequence). The CDR3: CASSRDNLYEQYF. The CDR3 DNA is TGTGCCAGCAGCCGGGACAACCTCTACGAGCAGTACTTC.

DNA for the CDR3: TGTGCCAGCAGTCCCCCCTACCAACCGGGACAAAAAGAAGCTTTCTTT. Its translation: CASSPPYQPGQKEAFF. V and J are TRBV28 and TRBJ1-1; a weak D match, TRBD1 (6 bases). This CDR3 spans 16 amino acids. With 5 bases removed from V and 8 bases from J, the gap between germline ends came to 24 bases. CDR1 and CDR2 from the germline V gene are MDHEN and SYDVKM.

The chain is built from TRBV28 and TRBJ2-7; a possible D gene is TRBD1 (5 bases). This CDR3 comprises 12 residues. Germline values: CDR1 MDHEN, CDR2 SYDVKM. The V end lost 8 bases, the J end lost 2 bases, and 10 bases lay between the germline ends. This chain's CDR3 is CASHQGPYEQYF. The CDR3 region has the DNA TGTGCCAGCCACCAGGGTCCCTACGAGCAGTACTTC.

This clone was observed once. The chain has TRBV11-2 and TRBJ1-1, with D tentatively TRBD1 (5 bases). This CDR3 has 14 amino acids. The V and J ends lost 0 bases and 3 bases respectively, with 8 bases between them. Germline V gene data show CDR1 as SGHAT and CDR2 as FQNNGV. The CDR3 region has the DNA TGTGCCAGCAGCTTAGATTGGGGGGACACTGAAGCTTTCTTT. Its translation is CASSLDWGDTEAFF.

The V gene is TRBV30, the J gene TRBJ1-3; a weak D match, TRBD1 (6 bases). The CDR3 has 14 residues. Germline CDR1 reads GTSNPN; CDR2 reads SVGIG (reference sequence). Trimming left V 3 bases short and J 4 bases short, with 13 bases between. In nucleotides, the CDR3 is TGTGCCTGGAGCTGGGGGGGGCGAGGAAACACCATATATTTT. Protein product: CAWSWGGRGNTIYF.

The chain employs TRBV7-6 and TRBJ2-1; either TRBD1 or TRBD2 may fit D (6 bases each). Per the germline V gene, CDR1 is SGHVS and CDR2 is FNYEAQ. The V end was cut by 5 bases, the J end by 4 bases, with 18 bases between. The CDR3 loop spans 16 amino acids. CDR3: CASSQSAEGGYNEQFF. CDR3 sequence (DNA): TGTGCCAGCAGCCAGTCCGCGGAGGGGGGTTACAATGAGCAGTTCTTC.

V and J are TRBV7-9 and TRBJ1-1; TRBD1 agrees at 7 bases. The CDR3 sequence is 14 residues long. The J segment lost 2 bases and the V segment lost 7 bases, leaving 7 bases of the junction unmatched. The V gene's germline CDR1 is SEHNR and CDR2 FQNEAQ (reference sequence). The CDR3, as DNA: TGTGCCAGCACCCTCGGACAGGTCAACACTGAAGCTTTCTTT. Its protein product is CASTLGQVNTEAFF.

The V gene is TRBV6-1, the J gene TRBJ2-1, with 7 nucleotides matching TRBD2. The length of the CDR3 is 15 residues. V lost 4 bases to trimming and J lost 0 bases; unmatched junction nucleotides: 3. Germline V CDR1 and CDR2: MNHNS, SASEGT. The CDR3 DNA sequence: TGTGCCAGCAGTGTACGGGGGGACTCCTACAATGAGCAGTTCTTC. It is translated as CASSVRGDSYNEQFF.

This rearrangement joins TRBV7-2 to TRBJ1-2; tentative D call: TRBD1 (6 bases). CDR3 length: 16 amino acids. The germline CDR1 and CDR2 sequences are SGHTA and FQGNSA. Trimming took off 4 bases at V and 5 bases at J, with 20 bases between the two ends. CDR3 nucleotides: TGTGCCAGCAGCTCCCCCGGGGGCAGTACCGTTTATGGCTACACCTTC. This codes for CASSSPGGSTVYGYTF. Variable domain in full (rest from reference TRBV7-2 and TRBJ1-2): GAGVSQSPSNKVTEKGKDVELRCDPISGHTALYWYRQSLGQGLEFLIYFQGNSAPDKSGLPSDRFSAERTGGSVSTLTIQRTQQEDSAVYLCASSSPGGSTVYGYTFGSGTRLTVV.

V gene TRBV7-9 combines with J gene TRBJ1-1; TRBD1 agrees at 8 bases. Losses at the gene ends were 6 bases for V and 8 bases for J; bases not matched to a gene: 8. The CDR3 is made up of 13 amino acids. The germline V gene has CDR1 SEHNR and CDR2 FQNEAQ (reference sequence). CDR3 nucleotides: TGTGCCAGCAGGGCAGGGGGCAGGGGAGAAGCTTTCTTT. Translated: CASRAGGRGEAFF.

The chain joins TRBV7-2 to TRBJ2-1, with a possible D match to TRBD2 (5 bases). The germline V and J ends were trimmed by 5 bases and 0 bases, with 11 bases remaining between them. CDR3 size: 15 residues. Germline CDR1 reads SGHTA; CDR2 reads FQGNSA. CDR3 protein: CASSRRKSSYNEQFF. The CDR3 DNA reads as TGTGCCAGCAGCCGGAGGAAGAGCTCCTACAATGAGCAGTTCTTC.

V is TRBV19 and J is TRBJ2-2; D might be TRBD2 (6 bases). Germline V gene sequence: CDR1 LNHDA, CDR2 SQIVND (reference sequence). V lost 3 bases and J 5 bases, leaving 19 bases between the germline ends. The CDR3 length is 17 residues. CDR3 in amino acids: CASSIGGAGPQTGELFF. CDR3 DNA sequence: TGTGCCAGTAGTATTGGCGGGGCCGGACCCCAGACCGGGGAGCTGTTTTTT.

The chain carries TRBV11-2 and TRBJ1-1; D gene unclear. This CDR3 has 14 amino acids. V was shortened by 3 bases and J by 5 bases, with 13 bases between the two germline ends. Germline V lookup: CDR1 SGHAT, CDR2 FQNNGV. The CDR3 DNA reads TGTGCCAGCAGCTTCGGACGGGGAGGGACTGAAGCTTTCTTT. Its protein is CASSFGRGGTEAFF.

This chain uses TRBV6-5 with TRBJ1-2; no firm D call. There are 11 residues in the CDR3. Germline V lookup: CDR1 MNHEY, CDR2 SVGAGI. V gave up 4 bases and J gave up 6 bases, with 6 bases separating them. The CDR3 region has the DNA TGTGCCAGCAGTTCCGGAAATGGCTACACCTTC. The encoded protein is CASSSGNGYTF.

The chain links TRBV6-5 to TRBJ2-3; 8 nucleotides match TRBD1. Trimming cost V 2 bases and J 1 base; bases outside gene matches: 2. CDR1 and CDR2 from the germline V gene are MNHEY and SVGAGI. The CDR3 is 15 amino acids. CDR3: CASSYAGQGTDTQYF. CDR3 sequence (DNA): TGTGCCAGCAGTTACGCGGGACAGGGCACAGATACGCAGTATTTT.

The chain links TRBV4-2 to TRBJ2-3; tentative D call: TRBD2 (5 bases). Germline V gene data show CDR1 as LGHNA and CDR2 as YNFKEQ. V gave up 3 bases and J gave up 3 bases, with 7 bases separating them. The CDR3 has 13 amino acids. In DNA, the CDR3 is TGTGCCAGCAGCCAGGGAGAGACAGATACGCAGTATTTT. Protein sequence: CASSQGETDTQYF.